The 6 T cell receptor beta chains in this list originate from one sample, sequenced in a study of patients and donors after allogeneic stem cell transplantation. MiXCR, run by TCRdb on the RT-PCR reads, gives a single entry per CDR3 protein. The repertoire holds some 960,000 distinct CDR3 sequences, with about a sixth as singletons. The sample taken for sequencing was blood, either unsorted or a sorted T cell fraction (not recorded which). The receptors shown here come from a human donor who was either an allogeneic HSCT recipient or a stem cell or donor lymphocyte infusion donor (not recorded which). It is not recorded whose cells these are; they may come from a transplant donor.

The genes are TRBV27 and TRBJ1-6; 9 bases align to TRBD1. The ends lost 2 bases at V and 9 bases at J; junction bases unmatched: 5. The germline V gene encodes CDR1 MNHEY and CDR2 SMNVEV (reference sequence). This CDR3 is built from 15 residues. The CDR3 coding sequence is TGTGCCAGCAGTTTAGCAGGGACAGGGCTTTCACCCCTCCACTTT. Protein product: CASSLAGTGLSPLHF.

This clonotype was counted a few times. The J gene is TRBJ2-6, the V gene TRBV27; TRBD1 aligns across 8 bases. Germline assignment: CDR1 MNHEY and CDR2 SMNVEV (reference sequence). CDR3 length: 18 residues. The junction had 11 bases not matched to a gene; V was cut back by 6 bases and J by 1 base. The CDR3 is CASRPRTGLLSGANVLTF. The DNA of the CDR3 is TGTGCCAGCAGACCCCGGACAGGGTTGCTTTCTGGGGCCAACGTCCTGACTTTC.

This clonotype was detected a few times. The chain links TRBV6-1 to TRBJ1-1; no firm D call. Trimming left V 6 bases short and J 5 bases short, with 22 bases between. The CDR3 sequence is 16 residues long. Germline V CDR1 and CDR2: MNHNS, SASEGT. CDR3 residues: CASSLVQEFPGTEAFF. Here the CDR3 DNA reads TGTGCCAGCAGCCTGGTCCAGGAGTTCCCGGGGACTGAAGCTTTCTTT.

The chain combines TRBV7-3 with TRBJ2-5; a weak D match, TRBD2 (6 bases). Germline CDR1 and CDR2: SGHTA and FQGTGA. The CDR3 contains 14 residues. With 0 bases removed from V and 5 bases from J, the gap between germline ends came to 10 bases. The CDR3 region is CASSLTGRDETQYF. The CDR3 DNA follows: TGTGCCAGCAGCTTAACCGGGAGAGATGAGACCCAGTACTTC. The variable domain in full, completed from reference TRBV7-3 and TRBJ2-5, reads GAGVSQTPSNKVTEKGKYVELRCDPISGHTALYWYRQSLGQGPEFLIYFQGTGAADDSGLPNDRFFAVRPEGSVSTLKIQRTERGDSAVYLCASSLTGRDETQYFGPGTRLLVL.

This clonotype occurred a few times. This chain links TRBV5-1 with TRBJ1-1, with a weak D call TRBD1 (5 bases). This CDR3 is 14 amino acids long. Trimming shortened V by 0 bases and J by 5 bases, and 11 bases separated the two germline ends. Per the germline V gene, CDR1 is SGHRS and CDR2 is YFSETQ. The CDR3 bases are TGCGCCAGCAGCTTGGTCGTGGGGGAGACTGAAGCTTTCTTT. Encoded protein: CASSLVVGETEAFF.

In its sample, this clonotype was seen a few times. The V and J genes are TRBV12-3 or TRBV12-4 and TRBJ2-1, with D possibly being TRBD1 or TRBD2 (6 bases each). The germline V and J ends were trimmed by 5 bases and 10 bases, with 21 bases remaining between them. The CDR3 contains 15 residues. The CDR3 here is CASSQYGGRSGEQFF. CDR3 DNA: TGTGCCAGCAGTCAATACGGGGGCCGCAGTGGAGAGCAGTTCTTC.